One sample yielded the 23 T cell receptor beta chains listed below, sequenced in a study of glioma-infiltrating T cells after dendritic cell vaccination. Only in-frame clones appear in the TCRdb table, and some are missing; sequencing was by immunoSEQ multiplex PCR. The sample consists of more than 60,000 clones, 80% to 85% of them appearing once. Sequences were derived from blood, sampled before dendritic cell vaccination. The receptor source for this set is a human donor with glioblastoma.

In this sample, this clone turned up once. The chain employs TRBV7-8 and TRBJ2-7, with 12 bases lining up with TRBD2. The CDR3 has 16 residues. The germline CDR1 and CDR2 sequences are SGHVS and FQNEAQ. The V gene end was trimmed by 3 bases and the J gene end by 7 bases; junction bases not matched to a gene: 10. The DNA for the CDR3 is TGTGCCAGCAGCTTGAACCTAGCGGGGGGGAATGGGGAGCAGTACTTC. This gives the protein CASSLNLAGGNGEQYF.

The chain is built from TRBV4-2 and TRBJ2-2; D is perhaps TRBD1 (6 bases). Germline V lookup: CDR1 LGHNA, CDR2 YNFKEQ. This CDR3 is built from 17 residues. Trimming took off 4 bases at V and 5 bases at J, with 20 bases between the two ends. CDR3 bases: TGTGCCAGCAGCCTCAGAGACAGGCCCGTAGGGACCGGGGAGCTGTTTTTT. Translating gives CASSLRDRPVGTGELFF.

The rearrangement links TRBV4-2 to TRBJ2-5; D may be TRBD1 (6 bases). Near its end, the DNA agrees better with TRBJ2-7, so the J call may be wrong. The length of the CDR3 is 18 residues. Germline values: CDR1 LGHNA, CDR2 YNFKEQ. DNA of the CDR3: TGTGCCAGCAGCCAAGATCCGTTCCACAGGGCCCGCGGCTACGAGCAGTACTTC. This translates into CASSQDPFHRARGYEQYF.

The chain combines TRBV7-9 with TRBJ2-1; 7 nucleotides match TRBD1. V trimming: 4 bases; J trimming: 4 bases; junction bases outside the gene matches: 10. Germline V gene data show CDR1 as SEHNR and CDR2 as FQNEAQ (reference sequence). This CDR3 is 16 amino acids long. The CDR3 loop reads CASSSQGLALYNEQFF. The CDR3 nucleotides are TGTGCCAGCAGCTCACAGGGGTTAGCCCTATACAATGAGCAGTTCTTC. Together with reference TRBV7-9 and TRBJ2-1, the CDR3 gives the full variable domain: DTGVSQNPRHKITKRGQNVTFRCDPISEHNRLYWYRQTLGQGPEFLTYFQNEAQLEKSRLLSDRFSAERPKGSFSTLEIQRTEQGDSAMYLCASSSQGLALYNEQFFGPGTRLTVL.

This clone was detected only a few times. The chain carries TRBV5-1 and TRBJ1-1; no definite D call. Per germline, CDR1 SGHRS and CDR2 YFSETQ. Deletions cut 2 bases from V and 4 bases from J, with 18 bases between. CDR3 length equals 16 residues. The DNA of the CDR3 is TGCGCCAGCAGCTTTGGGCGCCGACCGCCTGGCACTGAAGCTTTCTTT. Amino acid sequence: CASSFGRRPPGTEAFF.

The CDR3 bases are TGTGCCAGCAGGAGACAGGGCCGGGAGACCCAGTACTTC. Its protein product is CASRRQGRETQYF. J is TRBJ2-5 and V is TRBV2; 7 bases map to TRBD1. The CDR3 totals 13 residues. Trimming took 6 bases from V and 5 from J; bases not matched to a gene: 6. The germline V gene has CDR1 SNHLY and CDR2 FYNNEI.

Written as DNA, the CDR3 is TGTGCCTGGAGCCGGACAGGGGGCGATGAGCAGTTCTTC. Residues: CAWSRTGGDEQFF. The rearrangement links TRBV30 to TRBJ2-1; 11 bases map to TRBD1. V was pared by 3 bases and J by 8 bases, with 3 bases of the junction left unmatched. Germline CDR1 and CDR2: GTSNPN and SVGIG (reference sequence). There are 13 residues in the CDR3.

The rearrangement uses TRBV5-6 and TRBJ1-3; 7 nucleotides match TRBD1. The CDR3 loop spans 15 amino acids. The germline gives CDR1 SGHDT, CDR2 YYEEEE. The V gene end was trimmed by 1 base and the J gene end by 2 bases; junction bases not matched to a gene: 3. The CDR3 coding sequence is TGTGCCAGCAGCTTGTCAGGGGGTGCTGGAAACACCATATATTTT. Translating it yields CASSLSGGAGNTIYF.

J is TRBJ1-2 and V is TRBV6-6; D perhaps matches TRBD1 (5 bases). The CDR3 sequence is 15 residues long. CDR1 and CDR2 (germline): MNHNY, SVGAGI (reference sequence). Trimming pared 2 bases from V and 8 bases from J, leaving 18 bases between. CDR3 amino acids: CASSYLGQGGLGYTF. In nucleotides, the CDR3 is TGTGCCAGCAGTTACCTGGGGCAGGGAGGGTTAGGCTACACCTTC.

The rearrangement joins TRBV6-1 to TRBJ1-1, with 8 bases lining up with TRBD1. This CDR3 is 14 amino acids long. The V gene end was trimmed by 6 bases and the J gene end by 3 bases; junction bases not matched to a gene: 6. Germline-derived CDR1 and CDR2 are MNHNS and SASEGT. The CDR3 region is CASSPRTGYTEAFF. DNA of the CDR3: TGTGCCAGCAGCCCCCGGACAGGGTACACTGAAGCTTTCTTT.

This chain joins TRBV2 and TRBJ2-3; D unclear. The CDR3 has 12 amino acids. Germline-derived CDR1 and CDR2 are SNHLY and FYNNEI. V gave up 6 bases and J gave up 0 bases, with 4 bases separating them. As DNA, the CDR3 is TGTGCCAGCAGCTTTAGCACAGATACGCAGTATTTT. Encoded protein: CASSFSTDTQYF.

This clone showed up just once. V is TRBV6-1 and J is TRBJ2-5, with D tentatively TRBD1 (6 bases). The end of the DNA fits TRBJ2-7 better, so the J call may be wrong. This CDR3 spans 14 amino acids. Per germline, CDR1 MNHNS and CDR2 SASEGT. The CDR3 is CASKTGPSSYEQYF. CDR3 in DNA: TGTGCCAGCAAGACAGGACCCAGCTCCTACGAGCAGTACTTC.

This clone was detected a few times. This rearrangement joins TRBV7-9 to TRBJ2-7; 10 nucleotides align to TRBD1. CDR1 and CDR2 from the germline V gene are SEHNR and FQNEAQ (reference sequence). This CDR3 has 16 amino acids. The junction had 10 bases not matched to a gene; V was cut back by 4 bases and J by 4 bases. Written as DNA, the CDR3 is TGTGCCAGCAGCTCCGACAGGGGGCTAATCTCATACGAGCAGTACTTC. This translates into CASSSDRGLISYEQYF.

The CDR3, as DNA: TGTGCCAGCAGCGGGGTCGGACAGCAAGAGACCCAGTACTTC. Residues: CASSGVGQQETQYF. The chain carries TRBV5-4 and TRBJ2-5; TRBD1 is a possible D gene (6 bases). The V gene lost 4 bases and the J gene lost 2 bases, with 12 bases spanning the gap. This CDR3 spans 14 amino acids. Germline CDR1 reads SGHNT; CDR2 reads YYREEE (reference sequence).

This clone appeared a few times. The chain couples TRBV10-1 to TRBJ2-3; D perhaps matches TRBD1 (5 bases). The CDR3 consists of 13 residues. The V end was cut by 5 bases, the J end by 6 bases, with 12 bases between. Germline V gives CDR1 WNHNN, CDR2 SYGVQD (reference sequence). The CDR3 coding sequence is TGCGCCAGCAGTAACGGCCAGGGCGATACGCAGTATTTT. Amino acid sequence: CASSNGQGDTQYF.

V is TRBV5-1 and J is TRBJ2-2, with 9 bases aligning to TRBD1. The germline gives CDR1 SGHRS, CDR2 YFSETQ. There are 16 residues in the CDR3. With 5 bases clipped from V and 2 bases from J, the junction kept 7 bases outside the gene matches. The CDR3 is CASRRATGGNTGELFF. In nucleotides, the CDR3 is TGCGCCAGCAGAAGAGCGACAGGGGGAAACACCGGGGAGCTGTTTTTT.

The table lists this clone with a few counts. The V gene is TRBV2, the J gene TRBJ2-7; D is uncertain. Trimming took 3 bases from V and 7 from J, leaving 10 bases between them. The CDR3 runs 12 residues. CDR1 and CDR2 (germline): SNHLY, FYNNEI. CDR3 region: CASSDTGREQYF. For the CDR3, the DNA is TGTGCCAGCAGTGATACCGGTCGGGAGCAGTACTTC.

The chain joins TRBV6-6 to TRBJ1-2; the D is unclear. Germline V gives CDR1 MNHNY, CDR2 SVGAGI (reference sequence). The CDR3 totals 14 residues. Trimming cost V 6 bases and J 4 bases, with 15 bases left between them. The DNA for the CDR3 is TGTGCCAGCAGCCTAAACAGCCCCTCCTATGGCTACACCTTC. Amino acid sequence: CASSLNSPSYGYTF.

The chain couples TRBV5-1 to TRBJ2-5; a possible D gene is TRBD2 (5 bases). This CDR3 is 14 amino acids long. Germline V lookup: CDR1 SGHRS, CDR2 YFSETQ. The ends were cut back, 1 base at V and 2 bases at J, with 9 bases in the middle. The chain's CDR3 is CASSLPSGQETQYF. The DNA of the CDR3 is TGCGCCAGCAGCTTGCCCTCGGGGCAAGAGACCCAGTACTTC.

The DNA for the CDR3 is TGTGCCAGCAGGGGTTACAGGGGGTTGACCGGGGAGCTGTTTTTT. This codes for CASRGYRGLTGELFF. This rearrangement joins TRBV28 to TRBJ2-2; 8 bases map to TRBD1. The germline gives CDR1 MDHEN, CDR2 SYDVKM. This CDR3 has 15 amino acids. Trimming removed 6 bases from V and 5 bases from J; junction bases left unmatched: 8.

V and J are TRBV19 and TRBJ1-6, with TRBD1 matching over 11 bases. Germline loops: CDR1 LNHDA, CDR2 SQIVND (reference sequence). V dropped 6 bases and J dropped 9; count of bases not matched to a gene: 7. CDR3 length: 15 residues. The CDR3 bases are TGTGCCAGTAGATACGGACAGGGGGCAATTTCACCCCTCCACTTT. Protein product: CASRYGQGAISPLHF. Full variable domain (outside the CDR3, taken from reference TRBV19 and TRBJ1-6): DGGITQSPKYLFRKEGQNVTLSCEQNLNHDAMYWYRQDPGQGLRLIYYSQIVNDFQKGDIAEGYSVSREKKESFPLTVTSAQKNPTAFYLCASRYGQGAISPLHFGNGTRLTVT.

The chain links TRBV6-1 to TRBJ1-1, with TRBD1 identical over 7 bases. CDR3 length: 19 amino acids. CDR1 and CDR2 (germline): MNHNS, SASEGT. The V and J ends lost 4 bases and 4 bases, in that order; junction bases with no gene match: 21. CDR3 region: CASSVGLIDRVLLGTEAFF. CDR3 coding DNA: TGTGCCAGCAGTGTCGGATTAATCGACAGGGTACTCTTAGGCACTGAAGCTTTCTTT.

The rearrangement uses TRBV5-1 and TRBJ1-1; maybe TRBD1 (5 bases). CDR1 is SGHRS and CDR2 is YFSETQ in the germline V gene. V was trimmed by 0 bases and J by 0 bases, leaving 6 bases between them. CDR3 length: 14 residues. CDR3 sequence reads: CASSLGGLNTEAFF. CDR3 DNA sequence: TGCGCCAGCAGCTTGGGGGGCCTGAACACTGAAGCTTTCTTT.